This TCR beta chain is from a study of OX40 agonist ivuxolimab in advanced cancers. Study-wide context: The drug used for patients, ivuxolimab, was an agonistic anti-OX40 (CD134) antibody. At 0.01 to 10 mg/kg, ivuxolimab was administered intravenously to patients every 2 weeks. Study-wide findings and caveats: Low levels of normalized T-cell clonal expansion also appeared in some nonresponders.

Sequencing used immunoSEQ multiplex PCR; TCRdb keeps in-frame clones, though not all of them. Found here are roughly 54,000 clones, around 88% of them singletons; the top ten hold more than 1.3%. Blood specimens came from baseline, cycle 4 day 1, and cycle 7 day 1. On this clone: Its matching antigen is unknown.

Trimming pared 8 bases from V and 7 bases from J, leaving 6 bases between. The CDR3 length is 9 residues. Germline V gene sequence: CDR1 MNHEY, CDR2 SVGAGI. The receptor comes from an adult with an advanced solid tumor such as melanoma, head and neck, liver or kidney cancer. This rearrangement joins TRBV6-5 to TRBJ2-7; unclear D gene. Sequencing used CD4+ or CD8+ T cells sorted from blood, obtained in a trial of the OX40 agonist ivuxolimab. CDR3 loop: CASGTEQYF. The CDR3 nucleotides read TGTGCCAGCGGCACAGAGCAGTACTTC.